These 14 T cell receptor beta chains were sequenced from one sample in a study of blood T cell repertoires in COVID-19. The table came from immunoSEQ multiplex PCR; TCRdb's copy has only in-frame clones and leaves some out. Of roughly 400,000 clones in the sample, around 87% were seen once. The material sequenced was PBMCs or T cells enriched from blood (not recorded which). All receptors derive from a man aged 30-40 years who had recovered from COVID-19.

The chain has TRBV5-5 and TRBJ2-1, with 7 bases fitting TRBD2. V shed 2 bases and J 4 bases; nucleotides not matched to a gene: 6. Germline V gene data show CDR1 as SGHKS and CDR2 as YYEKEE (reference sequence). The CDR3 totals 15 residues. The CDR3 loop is CASSFLGGSYNEQFF. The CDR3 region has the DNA TGTGCCAGCAGCTTCCTGGGGGGGTCATACAATGAGCAGTTCTTC.

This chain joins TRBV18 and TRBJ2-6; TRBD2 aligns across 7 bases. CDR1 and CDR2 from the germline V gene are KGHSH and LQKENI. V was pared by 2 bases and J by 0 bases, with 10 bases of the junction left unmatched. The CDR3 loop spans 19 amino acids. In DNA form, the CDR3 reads TGTGCCAGCTCACCAGCTTCAGCCGGGAGGCTCTCTGGGGCCAACGTCCTGACTTTC. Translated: CASSPASAGRLSGANVLTF.

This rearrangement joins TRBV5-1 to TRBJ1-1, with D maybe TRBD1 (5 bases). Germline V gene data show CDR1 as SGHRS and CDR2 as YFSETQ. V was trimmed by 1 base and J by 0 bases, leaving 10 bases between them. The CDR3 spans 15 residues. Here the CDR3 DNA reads TGCGCCAGCAGCTTGAGGACAATCATGAACACTGAAGCTTTCTTT. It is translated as CASSLRTIMNTEAFF.

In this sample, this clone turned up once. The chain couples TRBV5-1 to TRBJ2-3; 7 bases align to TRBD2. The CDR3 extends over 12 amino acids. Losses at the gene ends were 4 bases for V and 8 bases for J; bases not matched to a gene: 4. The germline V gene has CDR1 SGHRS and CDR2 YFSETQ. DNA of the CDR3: TGCGCCAGCAGCGAACCGGGGGGTACGCAGTATTTT. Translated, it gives CASSEPGGTQYF.

In nucleotides, the CDR3 is TGCGCCAGCAGCTTTGGACTAGCGGACTACAATGAGCAGTTCTTC. It is translated as CASSFGLADYNEQFF. The chain links TRBV5-1 to TRBJ2-1, with TRBD2 identical over 10 bases. Per the germline V gene, CDR1 is SGHRS and CDR2 is YFSETQ. This CDR3 spans 15 amino acids. V lost 2 bases to trimming and J lost 3 bases; unmatched junction nucleotides: 2.

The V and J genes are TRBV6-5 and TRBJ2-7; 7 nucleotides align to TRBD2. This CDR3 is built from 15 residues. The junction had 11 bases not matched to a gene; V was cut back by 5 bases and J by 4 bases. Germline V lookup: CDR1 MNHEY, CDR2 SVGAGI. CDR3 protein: CASSPRAGERYEQYF. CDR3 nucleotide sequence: TGTGCCAGCAGTCCAAGGGCGGGGGAAAGATACGAGCAGTACTTC.

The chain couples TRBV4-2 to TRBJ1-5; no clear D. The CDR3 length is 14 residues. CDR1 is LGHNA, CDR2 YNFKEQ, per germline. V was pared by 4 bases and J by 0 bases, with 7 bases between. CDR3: CASSPDISNQPQHF. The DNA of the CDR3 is TGTGCCAGCAGCCCCGACATTAGCAATCAGCCCCAGCATTTT.

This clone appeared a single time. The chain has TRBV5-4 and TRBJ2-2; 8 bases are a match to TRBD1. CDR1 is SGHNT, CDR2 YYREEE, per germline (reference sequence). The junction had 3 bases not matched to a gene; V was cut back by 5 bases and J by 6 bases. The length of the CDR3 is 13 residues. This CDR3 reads CASRGTGSGELFF. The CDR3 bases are TGTGCCAGCAGAGGGACAGGATCCGGGGAGCTGTTTTTT.

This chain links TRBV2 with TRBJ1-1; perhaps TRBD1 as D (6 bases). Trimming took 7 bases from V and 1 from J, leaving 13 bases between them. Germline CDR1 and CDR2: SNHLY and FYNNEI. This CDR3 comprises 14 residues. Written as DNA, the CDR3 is TGTGCCAGCAAATACCGGGGGGCGAACACTGAAGCTTTCTTT. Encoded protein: CASKYRGANTEAFF.

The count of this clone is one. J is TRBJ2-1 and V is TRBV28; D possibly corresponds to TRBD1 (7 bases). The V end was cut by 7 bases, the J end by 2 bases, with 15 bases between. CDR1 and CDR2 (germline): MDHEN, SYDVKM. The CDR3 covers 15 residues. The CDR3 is CASTTGGGAYNEQFF. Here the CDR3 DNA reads TGTGCCAGCACCACAGGAGGGGGCGCCTACAATGAGCAGTTCTTC.

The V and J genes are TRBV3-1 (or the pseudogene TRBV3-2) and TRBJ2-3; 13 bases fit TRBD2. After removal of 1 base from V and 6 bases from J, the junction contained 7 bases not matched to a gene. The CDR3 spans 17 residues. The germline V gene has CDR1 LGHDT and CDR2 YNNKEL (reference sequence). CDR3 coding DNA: TGTGCCAGCAGCCAAGGCCCACTAGCGGGAGGGCTGGATACGCAGTATTTT. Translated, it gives CASSQGPLAGGLDTQYF.

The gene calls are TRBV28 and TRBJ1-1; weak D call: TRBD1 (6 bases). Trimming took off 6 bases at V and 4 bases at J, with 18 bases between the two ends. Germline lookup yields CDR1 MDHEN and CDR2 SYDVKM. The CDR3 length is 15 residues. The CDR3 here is CASRSRPGVGTEAFF. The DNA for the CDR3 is TGTGCCAGCAGGTCTCGACCAGGGGTTGGCACTGAAGCTTTCTTT. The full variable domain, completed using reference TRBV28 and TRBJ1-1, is DVKVTQSSRYLVKRTGEKVFLECVQDMDHENMFWYRQDPGLGLRLIYFSYDVKMKEKGDIPEGYSVSREKKERFSLILESASTNQTSMYLCASRSRPGVGTEAFFGQGTRLTVV.

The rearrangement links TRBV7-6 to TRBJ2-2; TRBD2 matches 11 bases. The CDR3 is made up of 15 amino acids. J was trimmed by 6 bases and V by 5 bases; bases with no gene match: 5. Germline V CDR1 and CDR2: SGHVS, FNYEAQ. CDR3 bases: TGTGCCAGCAGCATTACTAGCGGGAGCCCCGGGGAGCTGTTTTTT. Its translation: CASSITSGSPGELFF.

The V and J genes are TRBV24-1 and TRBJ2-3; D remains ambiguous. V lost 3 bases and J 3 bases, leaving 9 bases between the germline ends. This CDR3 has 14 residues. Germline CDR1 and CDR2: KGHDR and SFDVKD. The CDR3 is CATSDISETDTQYF. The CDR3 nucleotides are TGTGCCACCAGTGATATAAGCGAGACAGATACGCAGTATTTT.